This T cell receptor (beta chain) derives from a study of T cell clonality in common variable immunodeficiency. Study outcomes and limitations: In common variable immunodeficiency, TCR beta chains reportedly carried fewer deletions and N-nucleotide insertions. Compared with healthy controls, CVID subjects showed increased TCRbeta clonality, mostly in about a third.

Equal genomic DNA amounts from CVID and control samples were sequenced. Profiled with immunoSEQ multiplex PCR; TCRdb holds only in-frame clones, not every one. Listed for the sample are tens of thousands of clones, none seen a single time. The CDR3 contains 15 residues. CDR1 is MNHNS and CDR2 is SASEGT in the germline V gene. This clone appeared a few times. Its antigen remains unidentified. The read ends 3 residues shy of where the CDR3 ends; the end is completed using the germline J gene. Both groups were predominantly of Caucasian heritage. The sequenced material came from peripheral blood mononuclear cells. The TCR originated in a person aged 18 to 75 in good health. The chain combines TRBV6-1 with TRBJ1-2; D not resolved. This CDR3 is CASSAGLAPEDTYTF. The sequenced CDR3 bases are TGTGCCAGCAGTGCCGGACTTGCCCCAGAAGATACC.